This TCR beta chain was identified during a study of blood T cell repertoires in COVID-19. In the study overall: Samples came from the United States, Italy and Spain, spanning acute and convalescent COVID-19. Nucleic acid was either cDNA or gDNA, and it came from T cells, B-cell-depleted T cells, or PBMCs.

Original handling: Amplification of reference gene primers was used by the study to estimate nucleated cell counts. TCRdb keeps only in-frame clones here, not all; method: immunoSEQ multiplex PCR. That table gives V, J and clone size, and the DNA gave D and trimming. This repertoire shows 150,000 to 200,000 clones, 84% found once; its top ten account for about 14%. Germline-derived CDR1 and CDR2 are MNHEY and SMNVEV (reference sequence). V was trimmed by 3 bases and J by 7 bases, leaving 9 bases between them. The CDR3 runs to 13 residues. The chain recombines TRBV27 with TRBJ1-4, with D unclear. The sequenced sample was peripheral blood. This receptor was taken from a man between 18 and 29 years old with active or convalescent COVID-19. CDR3 in amino acids: CASSFGGSEKLFF. Written as DNA, the CDR3 is TGTGCCAGCAGTTTCGGAGGGAGTGAAAAACTGTTTTTT.